The TCR beta chain under discussion was sequenced for a study of metastatic and nonmetastatic thyroid tumors. As for the study in general: The authors compared repertoires across blood and tumor or nodule tissue from malignant and benign thyroid patients. Study results and limitations: In blood and tumor, TCR beta diversity was reportedly significantly higher in malignant thyroid tumors than in benign nodules.

Until they underwent thyroid surgery, no patient had received any treatment. As concerns this clone: Its antigen is undetermined.

CDR3 length: 12 amino acids. Germline CDR1 SGHAT, CDR2 FQDESV (reference sequence). Trimming shortened V by 2 bases and J by 8 bases, and 7 bases separated the two germline ends. Per the original data handling: The study took CDR3 differences across clinicopathological groups and made a distant-metastasis classifier for papillary thyroid cancer from them. TCRdb re-clonotyped the PCR reads through MiXCR. TCRdb's processing, not the authors', yielded these V and J calls. The sample lists 50,000 to 65,000 clones, 4% to 5% occurring once. The clonotype comes from a female donor with papillary thyroid cancer or a benign thyroid nodule (not recorded which). Some clones in this sample may be carry-over from other donors' samples. The chain couples TRBV11-1 to TRBJ2-1; D is uncertain. The source material was blood. The chain's CDR3 is CASSLWIHEQFF. The CDR3 DNA reads TGTGCCAGCAGCTTATGGATTCATGAGCAGTTCTTC.